The 21 T cell receptor beta chains reported below all come from one sample, sequenced in a study of cytomegalovirus exposure and HLA in healthy donors. The PCR made use of 60 Vbeta and 13 Jbeta primers. Clones were read by immunoSEQ multiplex PCR, and TCRdb kept only the in-frame ones, dropping some. The table includes over 120,000 clones, approximately 80% detected once. Source material: PBMCs. These receptors originate from a man in his forties in good health and CMV-seronegative.

The chain recombines TRBV5-1 with TRBJ2-2, with D perhaps TRBD1 (6 bases). The CDR3 is made up of 15 amino acids. CDR1 SGHRS and CDR2 YFSETQ come from the germline V gene. V lost 0 bases to trimming and J lost 2 bases, with 8 bases between them. The CDR3 region is CASSLGTVNTGELFF. The CDR3 bases are TGCGCCAGCAGCTTGGGGACAGTCAACACCGGGGAGCTGTTTTTT.

This chain links TRBV5-6 with TRBJ2-2, with 9 bases fitting TRBD1. The CDR3 loop spans 14 amino acids. Trimming cost V 4 bases and J 9 bases; bases outside gene matches: 7. Germline CDR1 reads SGHDT; CDR2 reads YYEEEE. CDR3 bases: TGTGCCAGCAGCCCCGGGACAGGGCAACGGGAGCTGTTTTTT. Encoded protein: CASSPGTGQRELFF.

This clone was picked up a small number of times. This rearrangement joins TRBV28 to TRBJ2-6, with D possibly TRBD1 on 5 matching bases. The CDR3 consists of 19 residues. The germline V and J ends were trimmed by 6 bases and 1 base, with 22 bases remaining between them. The germline CDR1 and CDR2 sequences are MDHEN and SYDVKM. As DNA, the CDR3 is TGTGCCAGCAGGACCCGCCTTCCCTGGCAGGGATCTGGGGCCAACGTCCTGACTTTC. This translates into CASRTRLPWQGSGANVLTF.

V and J are TRBV19 and TRBJ1-5; TRBD1 matches at 7 bases. The CDR3 has 15 residues. The V gene's germline CDR1 is LNHDA and CDR2 SQIVND (reference sequence). J was trimmed by 2 bases and V by 7 bases; bases with no gene match: 8. The CDR3 loop is CASTVFGTGNQPQHF. CDR3 sequence (DNA): TGTGCCAGTACCGTGTTCGGGACAGGCAATCAGCCCCAGCATTTT.

The chain is built from TRBV28 and TRBJ1-5; TRBD1 agrees at 9 bases. Germline V gene lookup returns CDR1 MDHEN and CDR2 SYDVKM. The CDR3 spans 15 residues. Unmatched junction bases numbered 9, after V lost 5 bases and J lost 7 bases. The DNA for the CDR3 is TGTGCCAGCAGTCCATTGGACAGGGGCGGGCAGCCCCAGCATTTT. Its protein is CASSPLDRGGQPQHF.

This sequence joins TRBV11-2 and TRBJ1-1, with TRBD1 matching 7 bases. The CDR3 spans 16 residues. The germline V gene encodes CDR1 SGHAT and CDR2 FQNNGV. V trimming: 5 bases; J trimming: 6 bases; junction bases outside the gene matches: 15. CDR3 nucleotide sequence: TGTGCCAGCAGCCCCCAATTCTTTCGACAGGGATCTGAAGCTTTCTTT. This codes for CASSPQFFRQGSEAFF.

The J gene is TRBJ1-6, the V gene TRBV5-1; D is uncertain. The germline CDR1 and CDR2 sequences are SGHRS and YFSETQ. Deletions cut 1 base from V and 7 bases from J, with 9 bases between. The CDR3 spans 14 residues. CDR3 nucleotide sequence: TGCGCCAGCAGCTTGTCGACAAGGAATTCACCCCTCCACTTT. It specifies CASSLSTRNSPLHF.

The chain carries TRBV11-2 and TRBJ2-7, with 10 positions matching TRBD2. Germline V CDR1 and CDR2: SGHAT, FQNNGV. This CDR3 is 14 amino acids long. Unmatched junction bases numbered 8, after V lost 6 bases and J lost 6 bases. In DNA, the CDR3 is TGTGCCAGCAGGGTAGCGGGGGGTGCGGGCGAGCAGTACTTC. The encoded protein is CASRVAGGAGEQYF.

This clone was picked up a small number of times. The rearrangement uses TRBV5-6 and TRBJ1-5; D remains unclear. The CDR3 loop spans 14 amino acids. V was pared by 0 bases and J by 7 bases, with 11 bases between. CDR1 is SGHDT and CDR2 is YYEEEE in the germline V gene. CDR3 protein: CASSLGRVIQPQHF. The CDR3 DNA follows: TGTGCCAGCAGCTTGGGTCGGGTAATCCAGCCCCAGCATTTT.

This chain uses TRBV9 with TRBJ2-1, with 9 positions matching TRBD2. The V gene's germline CDR1 is SGDLS and CDR2 YYNGEE. The CDR3 totals 17 residues. Trimming took 4 bases from V and 7 from J; bases not matched to a gene: 15. This CDR3 reads CASSPGASGAVENEQFF. CDR3 coding DNA: TGTGCCAGCAGCCCAGGGGCTAGCGGGGCTGTAGAGAATGAGCAGTTCTTC.

The rearrangement joins TRBV30 to TRBJ2-5, with TRBD2 matching 10 bases. Per the germline V gene, CDR1 is GTSNPN and CDR2 is SVGIG (reference sequence). V trimming: 3 bases; J trimming: 0 bases; junction bases outside the gene matches: 4. CDR3 length equals 15 residues. The CDR3 loop is CAWRRGLADQETQYF. CDR3 bases: TGTGCCTGGAGGCGCGGACTAGCGGACCAAGAGACCCAGTACTTC.

This clone was found once. The rearrangement joins TRBV11-2 to TRBJ1-1, with 9 bases identical to TRBD1. The CDR3 covers 15 residues. J was trimmed by 4 bases and V by 0 bases; bases with no gene match: 3. Germline CDR1 SGHAT, CDR2 FQNNGV. The CDR3 bases are TGTGCCAGCAGCTTAGAGGGACAGGGCGGCACTGAAGCTTTCTTT. Amino acid sequence: CASSLEGQGGTEAFF.

The chain joins TRBV19 to TRBJ1-5; D might be TRBD1 (6 bases). The germline CDR1 and CDR2 sequences are LNHDA and SQIVND (reference sequence). Trimming removed 0 bases at V and 4 bases at J, with 13 bases between. The CDR3 extends over 16 amino acids. CDR3 bases: TGTGCCAGTAGTATAGATCTAGCAGGGGTTAATCAGCCCCAGCATTTT. This sequence encodes CASSIDLAGVNQPQHF.

In this sample, this clone turned up once. The V gene is TRBV27, the J gene TRBJ1-1; weak D call: TRBD1 (6 bases). Per germline, CDR1 MNHEY and CDR2 SMNVEV (reference sequence). The CDR3 sequence is 14 residues long. The V end lost 2 bases, the J end lost 0 bases, and 7 bases lay between the germline ends. Here the CDR3 DNA reads TGTGCCAGCAGTTTAGGGGGCATGAACACTGAAGCTTTCTTT. This encodes CASSLGGMNTEAFF.

CDR3 residues: CAWNSRDRGYTEAFF. CDR3 sequence (DNA): TGTGCCTGGAATAGCCGGGACAGGGGATACACTGAAGCTTTCTTT. The J gene is TRBJ1-1, the V gene TRBV30; 10 bases align to TRBD1. CDR3 length: 15 amino acids. V was pared by 4 bases and J by 3 bases, with 8 bases of the junction left unmatched. In germline, CDR1 is GTSNPN, CDR2 SVGIG (reference sequence).

The V gene is TRBV5-1, the J gene TRBJ2-2, with 7 bases identical to TRBD1. V lost 4 bases to trimming and J lost 6 bases; unmatched junction nucleotides: 6. This CDR3 contains 14 residues. Germline-derived CDR1 and CDR2 are SGHRS and YFSETQ. The CDR3, as DNA: TGCGCCAGCAGCCTTGGGACAGTGGCCGGGGAGCTGTTTTTT. It translates to CASSLGTVAGELFF.

This sequence joins TRBV7-9 and TRBJ1-3; maybe TRBD1 (6 bases). The CDR3 runs to 16 residues. From germline, CDR1 is SEHNR and CDR2 FQNEAQ (reference sequence). Trimming cost V 1 base and J 0 bases, with 10 bases left between them. The CDR3: CASSLDGGASGNTIYF. As DNA, the CDR3 is TGTGCCAGCAGCTTAGATGGGGGCGCCTCTGGAAACACCATATATTTT.

The chain links TRBV30 to TRBJ1-4, with TRBD1 matching 11 bases. CDR1 is GTSNPN and CDR2 is SVGIG in the germline V gene (reference sequence). With 5 bases clipped from V and 7 bases from J, the junction kept 6 bases outside the gene matches. There are 14 residues in the CDR3. In nucleotides, the CDR3 is TGTGCCTGGCAGGGGGGACAGGGGGGTGAAAAACTGTTTTTT. It encodes CAWQGGQGGEKLFF.

This chain joins TRBV29-1 and TRBJ2-7; D gene uncertain. The germline V and J ends were trimmed by 1 base and 7 bases, with 8 bases remaining between them. The V gene's germline CDR1 is SQVTM and CDR2 ANQGSEA. CDR3 length: 11 residues. The CDR3 protein is CSVEVTGEQYF. Written as DNA, the CDR3 is TGCAGCGTTGAAGTCACCGGGGAGCAGTACTTC.

The rearrangement joins TRBV27 to TRBJ2-1, with D possibly matching TRBD2 (6 bases). Between the trimmed V and J ends, which lost 5 bases and 5 bases, there was a span of 19 bases. Germline-derived CDR1 and CDR2 are MNHEY and SMNVEV (reference sequence). The CDR3 has 16 residues. The CDR3 reads CASSPPQERANNEQFF. The CDR3 nucleotides are TGTGCCAGCAGTCCCCCTCAGGAGCGGGCGAACAATGAGCAGTTCTTC.

The chain uses TRBV27 and TRBJ2-3, with 8 bases fitting TRBD1. Germline V gene data show CDR1 as MNHEY and CDR2 as SMNVEV (reference sequence). The CDR3 is made up of 15 amino acids. V shed 3 bases, J shed 5 bases, and the junction held 7 bases outside the gene matches. The CDR3 bases are TGTGCCAGCAGTTTTCGACGGACAGGGCGAGATACGCAGTATTTT. Protein sequence: CASSFRRTGRDTQYF.